The T cell receptor (beta chain) described here comes from a study of OX40 agonist ivuxolimab in advanced cancers. For the wider study: Ivuxolimab was an agonistic, fully human IgG2 monoclonal antibody directed against OX40 (CD134), a costimulatory receptor. Intravenous ivuxolimab was administered to patients every 2 weeks at six dose levels: 0.01, 0.1, 0.3, 1.5, 3 and 10 mg/kg. Of the roughly 52 dose-escalation patients, hepatocellular carcinoma was present in roughly 19, melanoma in some 15, renal cell carcinoma in 9 and head and neck cancer in 9. The dose-escalation cohort was around 83% male with a mean age of approximately 60 years, ranging from roughly 20 to 80. Prior anti-PD-1, anti-PD-L1 or anti-CTLA-4 therapy was permitted, and approximately 39% of dose-escalation patients had received checkpoint inhibitors. Partial responses were achieved by three dose-escalation patients, of whom one had hepatocellular carcinoma and two had cutaneous melanoma. The purpose of peripheral TCRbeta sequencing was to test whether ivuxolimab changed TCR sequence diversity and led to clonal T-cell expansion. The paper covers the monotherapy dose-escalation part of the phase I ivuxolimab trial, which included N of about 50 patients. Overall study results and their limits: Low levels of normalized T-cell clonal expansion were also seen in some patients who did not respond. In the 0.1-3.0 mg/kg groups, partial responders were among the patients with the lowest normalized peripheral clonal expansion, particularly in CD8+ T cells. The antigen specificity of the peripheral T cells that underwent clonal expansion was not determined. On average, CD8+ T cells showed more expanded clones than CD4+ T cells after ivuxolimab. At doses of 0.1 to 3.0 mg/kg, clonal expansion of both CD4+ and CD8+ blood T cells was observed from baseline to week 6.

Points on this clone: It lacks a known antigen. No base qualities exist here, and no much larger clone lies one base off it.

To sequence the TCRbeta CDR3 region, genomic DNA was isolated from the sorted cells. The immunoSEQ Assay was used for sequencing of TCRbeta CDR3 regions. TCRdb took over this immuneACCESS table, retaining in-frame rearrangements with V and J assigned. Such tables are incomplete; in checked studies, under half of the missing clones stem from an unresolved V gene, and the remainder is unexplained. The sample table shows over 45,000 clones, and around 89% are seen once. The ten largest clones represent roughly 31% of the sample. Patients with a history of autoimmune disease or receiving systemic immunosuppression were excluded from the trial. In every dose cohort, peripheral blood was drawn for TCR sequencing at baseline, cycle 4 day 1, and cycle 7 day 1. The samples were drawn from a first-in-human, open-label, multicenter phase I dose-escalation trial of ivuxolimab. Adults with locally advanced or metastatic melanoma, renal cell carcinoma, hepatocellular carcinoma or head and neck squamous cell carcinoma were enrolled in the trial. CD4+ and CD8+ T cells were sorted separately from peripheral blood before TCR sequencing.

The material was CD4+ or CD8+ T cells sorted from blood, obtained in a trial of the OX40 agonist ivuxolimab. This receptor was taken from an adult with an advanced solid tumor such as melanoma, head and neck, liver or kidney cancer.

The DNA is as follows: TGTGCCAGCAGTCTGGATGACTCTGGAAACACCATATATTTT. It codes for CASSLDDSGNTIYF. The V and J segments used are TRBV2 and TRBJ1-3; too little of a D gene remains to name it. V sheds 5 bases and J sheds 0 bases, leaving 8 bases between their ends. The CDR3 goes from the cysteine to the phenylalanine over 14 residues. Only CDR3 DNA is held: 42 bases, read in frame from base 1. The germline V gene yields SNHLY for CDR1 and FYNNEI for CDR2.